This T cell receptor beta chain comes out of a study of neurological immune-mediated disorders. Study results and limitations: Patients with HTLV-1-associated myelopathy had the highest level of TCR clonal expansion, whereas patients with multiple sclerosis had the lowest level, falling beneath the level found in healthy controls.

V lost 4 bases and J lost 1, with 11 bases in between. There are 15 residues in the CDR3. The unsorted libraries originated from 2 million PBMCs kept at -80 C. TCRdb re-called the 5' RACE reads with MiXCR, one entry per CDR3 protein. The sample comprises fewer than 45,000 distinct CDR3 sequences, 6% to 8.5% of which are singletons, and less than 4.5% rests with the top ten. This clonotype was recorded many times. Its cognate antigen is unknown. The origin of this receptor is a middle-aged woman in good health. Sequencing was performed on PBMCs. This rearrangement joins TRBV12-3 or TRBV12-4 to TRBJ2-1, with D maybe TRBD2 (5 bases). The CDR3 spells CASSSLDLSYNEQFF. The CDR3 DNA follows: TGTGCCAGCAGTTCCCTGGACTTGTCCTACAATGAGCAGTTCTTC.